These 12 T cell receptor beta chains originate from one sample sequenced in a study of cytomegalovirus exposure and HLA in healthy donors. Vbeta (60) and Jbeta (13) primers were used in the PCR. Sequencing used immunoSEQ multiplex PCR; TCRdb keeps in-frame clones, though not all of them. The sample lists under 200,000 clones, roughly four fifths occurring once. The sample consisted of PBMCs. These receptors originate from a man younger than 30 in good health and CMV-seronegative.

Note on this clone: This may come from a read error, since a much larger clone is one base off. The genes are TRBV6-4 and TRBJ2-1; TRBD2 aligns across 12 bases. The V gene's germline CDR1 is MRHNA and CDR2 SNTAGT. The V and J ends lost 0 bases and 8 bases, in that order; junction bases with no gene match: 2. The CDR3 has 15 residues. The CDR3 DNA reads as TGTGCCAGCAGTGACTCGACTAGCGGGAGCGATGAGCAGTTCTTC. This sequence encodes CASSDSTSGSDEQFF.

This CDR3 reads CASSRSGQFSYEQYF. CDR3 DNA sequence: TGCGCCAGCAGTCGATCGGGACAGTTCTCCTACGAGCAGTACTTC. This chain links TRBV4-1 with TRBJ2-7; 7 bases match TRBD1. CDR3 length: 15 amino acids. CDR1 and CDR2 from the germline V gene are MGHRA and YSYEKL. J lost 0 bases, V lost 6 bases, and 8 bases had no gene match.

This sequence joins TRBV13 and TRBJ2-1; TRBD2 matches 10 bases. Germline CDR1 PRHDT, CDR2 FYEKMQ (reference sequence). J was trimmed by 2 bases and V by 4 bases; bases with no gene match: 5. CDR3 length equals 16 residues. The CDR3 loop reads CASSSLLAGAYNEQFF. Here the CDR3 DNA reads TGTGCCAGCAGCTCGCTCCTAGCGGGAGCCTACAATGAGCAGTTCTTC.

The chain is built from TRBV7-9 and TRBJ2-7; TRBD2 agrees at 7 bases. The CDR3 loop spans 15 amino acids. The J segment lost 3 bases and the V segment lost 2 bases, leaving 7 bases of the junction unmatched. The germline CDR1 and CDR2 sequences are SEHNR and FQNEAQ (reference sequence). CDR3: CASSLQPSGGYEQYF. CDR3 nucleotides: TGTGCCAGCAGCTTACAGCCTAGCGGAGGCTACGAGCAGTACTTC. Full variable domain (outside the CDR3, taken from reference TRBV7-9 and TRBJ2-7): DTGVSQNPRHKITKRGQNVTFRCDPISEHNRLYWYRQTLGQGPEFLTYFQNEAQLEKSRLLSDRFSAERPKGSFSTLEIQRTEQGDSAMYLCASSLQPSGGYEQYFGPGTRLTVT.

For the CDR3, the DNA is TGTGCCAGCAGCTCTGGCGGGAGCCACGAGCAGTACTTC. Its protein product is CASSSGGSHEQYF. This chain uses TRBV5-6 with TRBJ2-7, with 7 bases lining up with TRBD2. The germline V gene encodes CDR1 SGHDT and CDR2 YYEEEE. This CDR3 spans 13 amino acids. With V trimmed by 3 bases and J by 5 bases, 5 bases remained unmatched.

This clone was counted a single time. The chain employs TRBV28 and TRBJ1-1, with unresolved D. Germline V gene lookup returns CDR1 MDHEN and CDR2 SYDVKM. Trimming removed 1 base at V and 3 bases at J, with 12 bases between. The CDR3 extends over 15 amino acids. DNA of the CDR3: TGTGCCAGCAGTTTATCCCCGGGGTCGGACACTGAAGCTTTCTTT. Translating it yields CASSLSPGSDTEAFF.

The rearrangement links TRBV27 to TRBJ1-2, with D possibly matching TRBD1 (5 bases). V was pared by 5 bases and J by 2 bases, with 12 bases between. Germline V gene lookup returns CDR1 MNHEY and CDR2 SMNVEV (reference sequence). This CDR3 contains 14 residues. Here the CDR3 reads CASSQGQLNYGYTF. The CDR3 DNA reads TGTGCCAGCAGTCAGGGCCAGTTAAACTATGGCTACACCTTC.

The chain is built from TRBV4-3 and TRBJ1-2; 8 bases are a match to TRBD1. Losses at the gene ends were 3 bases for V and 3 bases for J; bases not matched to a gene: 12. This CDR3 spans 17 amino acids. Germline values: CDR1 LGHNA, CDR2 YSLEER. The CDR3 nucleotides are TGCGCCAGCAGCCACCTAGGACAGGGCCGGGGTGACTATGGCTACACCTTC. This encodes CASSHLGQGRGDYGYTF.

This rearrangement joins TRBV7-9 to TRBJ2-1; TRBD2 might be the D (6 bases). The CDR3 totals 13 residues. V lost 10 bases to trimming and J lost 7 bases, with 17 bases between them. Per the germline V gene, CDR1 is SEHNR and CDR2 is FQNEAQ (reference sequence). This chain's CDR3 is CATRSGGLNEQFF. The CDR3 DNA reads TGTGCCACACGTAGCGGAGGGTTGAATGAGCAGTTCTTC.

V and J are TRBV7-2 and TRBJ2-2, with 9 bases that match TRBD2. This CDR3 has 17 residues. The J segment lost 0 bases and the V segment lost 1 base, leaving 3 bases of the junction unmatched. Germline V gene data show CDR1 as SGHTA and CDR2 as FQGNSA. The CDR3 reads CASSLEAGGANTGELFF. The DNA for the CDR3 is TGTGCCAGCAGCTTAGAAGCGGGAGGCGCGAACACCGGGGAGCTGTTTTTT.

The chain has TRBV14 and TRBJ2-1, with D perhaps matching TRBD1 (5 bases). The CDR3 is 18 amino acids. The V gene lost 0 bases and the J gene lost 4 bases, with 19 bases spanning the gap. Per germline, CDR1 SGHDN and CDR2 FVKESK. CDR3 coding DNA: TGTGCCAGCAGCCAAGATATGGTAGGGGCCACAACTTACAATGAGCAGTTCTTC. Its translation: CASSQDMVGATTYNEQFF. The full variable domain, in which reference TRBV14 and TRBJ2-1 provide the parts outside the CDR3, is EAGVTQFPSHSVIEKGQTVTLRCDPISGHDNLYWYRRVMGKEIKFLLHFVKESKQDESGMPNNRFLAERTGGTYSTLKVQPAELEDSGVYFCASSQDMVGATTYNEQFFGPGTRLTVL.

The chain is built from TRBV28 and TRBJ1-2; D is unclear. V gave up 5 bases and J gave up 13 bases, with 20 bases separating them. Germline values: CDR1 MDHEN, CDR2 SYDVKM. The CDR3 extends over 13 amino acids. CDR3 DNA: TGTGCCAGCAGTCCTCCCGACACGGATGTCTGCACCTTC. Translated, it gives CASSPPDTDVCTF.